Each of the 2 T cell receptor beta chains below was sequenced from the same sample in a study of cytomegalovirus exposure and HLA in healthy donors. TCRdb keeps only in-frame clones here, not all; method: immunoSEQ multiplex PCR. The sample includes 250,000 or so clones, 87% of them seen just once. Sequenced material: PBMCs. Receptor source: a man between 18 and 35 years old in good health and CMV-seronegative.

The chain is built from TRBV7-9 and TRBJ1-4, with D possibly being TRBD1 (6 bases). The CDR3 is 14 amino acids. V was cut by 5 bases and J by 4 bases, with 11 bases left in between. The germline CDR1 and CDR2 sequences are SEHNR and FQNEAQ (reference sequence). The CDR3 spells CASSQQGNNEKLFF. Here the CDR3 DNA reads TGTGCCAGCAGCCAGCAGGGGAATAATGAAAAACTGTTTTTT.

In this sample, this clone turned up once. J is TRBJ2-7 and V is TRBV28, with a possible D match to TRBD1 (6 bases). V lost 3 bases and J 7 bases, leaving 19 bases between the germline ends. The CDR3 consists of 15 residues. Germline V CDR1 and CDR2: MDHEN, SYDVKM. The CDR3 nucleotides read TGTGCCAGCAGTTTGGGTTCCTTGGGGGCGGGTGAGCAGTACTTC. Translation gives CASSLGSLGAGEQYF.